A selection of T cell receptor beta chains follows, all from one sample in a study of shared clonotypes between healthy human individuals. Produced via immunoSEQ multiplex PCR; TCRdb's table is partial and in-frame only. The table lists approximately 2.3 million clones, over 90% of them singletons, with around 0.4% in the top ten. Material: naive CD4+ T cells from PBMCs. The receptors shown here come from a man between 18 and 35 years old in good health. Some clones in this sample may be carry-over from other donors' samples. Each CDR3 is given with its conserved first and last residue. The D gene is left open where the match is weak. Size is omitted from some rows. Given values are once, few, many or a class for expanded clones.

v_gene	len	abundance	d_gene	j_gene	CDR3nt	CDR3aa
TRBV18	17	.	TRBD1	TRBJ1-4	TGTGCCAGCTCACCAGAGCTAATGACAGGGGCTAATGAAAAACTGTTTTTT	CASSPELMTGANEKLFF
TRBV7-3	14	.	.	TRBJ2-1	TGTGCCAGCAGCTTAATGGGGCAGGGATACGAGCAGTTCTTC	CASSLMGQGYEQFF
TRBV9	15	.	.	TRBJ1-2	TGTGCCAGCAGCGGGGGACCCACTACCCTCTATGGCTACACCTTC	CASSGGPTTLYGYTF
TRBV4-3	15	.	TRBD1	TRBJ2-7	TGCGCCAGCAGCCGTCACGGGACAGAGTCCTACGAGCAGTACTTC	CASSRHGTESYEQYF
TRBV15	17	.	.	TRBJ2-7	TGTGCCACCAGCCCCTGGGGTGCGGAGCGGGCCCTCTACGAGCAGTACTTC	CATSPWGAERALYEQYF
TRBV2	15	.	.	TRBJ1-6	TGTGCCAGCACGTCAGAGAGCTCCTATAATTCACCCCTCCACTTT	CASTSESSYNSPLHF
TRBV2	12	.	.	TRBJ1-3	TGTGCCAGCCAGACTGCAGGACCCACCATATATTTT	CASQTAGPTIYF
TRBV28	15	.	TRBD1	TRBJ1-2	TGTGCCAGCACCAGTGGGGGACAGGAGGGCTATGGCTACACCTTC	CASTSGGQEGYGYTF
TRBV29-1	12	.	.	TRBJ1-5	TGCAGCGTTTCAGGGTACGGTCAGCCCCAGCATTTT	CSVSGYGQPQHF
TRBV7-2	12	few	TRBD1	TRBJ1-2	TGTGCCAGCAGCCGTGACAGGGGAGGCTACACCTTC	CASSRDRGGYTF
TRBV5-1	15	.	.	TRBJ1-4	TGCGCCAGCAGCTTGGATTCGCGGACTAATGAAAAACTGTTTTTT	CASSLDSRTNEKLFF
TRBV28	15	.	TRBD2	TRBJ2-3	TGTGCCAGCAGTCAAAGCGGGAGAGAATCAGATACGCAGTATTTT	CASSQSGRESDTQYF
TRBV28	13	.	.	TRBJ2-1	TGTGCCAGCAGACAAACTAGCTACAATGAGCAGTTCTTC	CASRQTSYNEQFF
TRBV5-1	17	.	TRBD2	TRBJ2-3	TGCGCCAGCAGCCGCTTGGGGACTAGCGGGAGTGCAGATACGCAGTATTTT	CASSRLGTSGSADTQYF
TRBV6-5	13	.	.	TRBJ2-5	TGTGCCAGCAGCACCCGACTAGAAGAGACCCAGTACTTC	CASSTRLEETQYF
TRBV7-6	16	.	TRBD2	TRBJ2-2	TGTGCCAGCAGCTTAGCCTGGACTAGGTCCACCGGGGAGCTGTTTTTT	CASSLAWTRSTGELFF
TRBV29-1	13	once	TRBD1	TRBJ2-2	TGCAGCGTTGGGGACAGCTGGACCGGGGAGCTGTTTTTT	CSVGDSWTGELFF
TRBV11-1	15	.	TRBD2	TRBJ2-7	TGTGCCAGCAGCCCCCAGCGGGAGGACACCTACGAGCAGTACTTC	CASSPQREDTYEQYF
TRBV19	14	.	TRBD1	TRBJ1-1	TGTGCCAGTAGTATTTCTGGACAGGACACTGAAGCTTTCTTT	CASSISGQDTEAFF
TRBV28	11	.	.	TRBJ1-2	TGTGCCAGCAGCTCCAGGGTTGGCTACACCTTC	CASSSRVGYTF
TRBV9	15	.	.	TRBJ2-7	TGTGCCAGCAGCGTAGAACCGACAGCCGCCTACGAGCAGTACTTC	CASSVEPTAAYEQYF
TRBV2	15	.	.	TRBJ1-4	TGTGCCAGCGAGTGGGATGCATCAACTAATGAAAAACTGTTTTTT	CASEWDASTNEKLFF
TRBV7-2	15	.	TRBD1	TRBJ1-2	TGTGCCAGCAGCTTAGCGAGAGGGGGCGACTATGGCTACACCTTC	CASSLARGGDYGYTF
TRBV5-6	13	.	.	TRBJ2-3	TGTGCCAGCAGCTTGGACAGAACAGATACGCAGTATTTT	CASSLDRTDTQYF
TRBV18	16	.	.	TRBJ1-1	TGTGCCAGCTCTAATACTCTGGACAGCCTGAACACTGAAGCTTTCTTT	CASSNTLDSLNTEAFF
TRBV19	14	once	TRBD2	TRBJ2-1	TGTGCCAGTAGTATGGGCGGGAGTGCCAATGAGCAGTTCTTC	CASSMGGSANEQFF